The entry that follows covers one T cell receptor beta chain sequence. This clone was seen once. Its recognized antigen is unknown. The sample holds no much larger clone one base away, and base qualities are not on file. During the collection period, no immune events, such as infections, were documented for the healthy donors. Healthy-donor blood repertoires served as a training cohort to calibrate time-dependent variance in a beta-binomial model of T-cell clone differential abundance. The training cohort was composed of roughly ten healthy donors, 3 female and 7 male. The donors were between roughly 29 and 70 years old, with an average age of 43 years. Whole blood from each healthy donor was obtained from a commercial supplier and was collected at three time points two to three weeks apart. Genomic DNA was extracted from unsorted whole blood for immunosequencing. CDR1 MNHEY and CDR2 SMNVEV are derived from the germline V gene (reference sequence). The CDR3 runs 17 amino acids, cysteine and phenylalanine included. Only the CDR3 portion is preserved as DNA: 51 bases, with reading frame beginning at the first base. V is trimmed back by 8 bases and J by 5 bases, and the junction contains 15 bases that no gene match accounts for.

The immunoSEQ Assay, which relies on bias-controlled multiplex PCR amplification of genomic DNA, was used to profile TCRbeta CDR3 regions. Under the source paper's analysis protocol: To quantify the absolute abundance of each unique TCRbeta CDR3 region, the sequences were collapsed and filtered. Differential abundance was assessed using a binomial (Fisher-equivalent) model and a beta-binomial model in which time-dependent variance fitted from healthy donors was added. Clones with fewer than 5 combined templates were excluded, and clones with Benjamini-Hochberg FDR below 0.01 were called differentially abundant. The form v = (b*log(k)+a)^2 was used to model beta-binomial variance as a function of total template count across the two samples. TCRdb obtained this table from immuneACCESS and retained in-frame rearrangements with V and J assigned. These tables miss some clones; where compared with another copy, unresolved V genes account for less than half of the shortfall, and the remainder is unexplained. Clonal size and the V and J genes are those of that table, whereas D and trimming came from the DNA. The sample yields about 80,000 clones; about 90% were counted once. 7% to 8.5% of the sample rests with the top ten.

This record comes from a study of identifying expanded T cells in peripheral blood (dated by TCRdb to between 2018 and 2021). With respect to the entire study: Four technical replicates, made by sequencing separate aliquots from the same pool of genomic DNA, were compared pairwise.

On the study overall, not on this receptor specifically: Across all healthy-donor time intervals, the beta-binomial model significantly lowered both the number of clones called differentially abundant and the false-positive rate. The authors expected that over much longer intervals, such as months to years, biological variance in healthy repertoires might increase even further. Approximately 1.2 differentially abundant clones were flagged by the binomial model between technical replicates, whereas about 15 and 19 were flagged over approximately two weeks and four weeks, respectively. For all healthy donors, the variance in clone template counts between approximately 2-week samples rose significantly as total template count increased.

The rearrangement combines TRBV27 with TRBJ1-5; the junction holds 10 bases that match TRBD1. This receptor was identified in a person aged 18 to 75 in good health. Input material: blood. This receptor carries the CDR3 CASSTGQGPTRHQPQHF. The DNA sequence is given as TGTGCCAGCTCGACGGGACAGGGGCCAACCCGCCATCAGCCCCAGCATTTT.